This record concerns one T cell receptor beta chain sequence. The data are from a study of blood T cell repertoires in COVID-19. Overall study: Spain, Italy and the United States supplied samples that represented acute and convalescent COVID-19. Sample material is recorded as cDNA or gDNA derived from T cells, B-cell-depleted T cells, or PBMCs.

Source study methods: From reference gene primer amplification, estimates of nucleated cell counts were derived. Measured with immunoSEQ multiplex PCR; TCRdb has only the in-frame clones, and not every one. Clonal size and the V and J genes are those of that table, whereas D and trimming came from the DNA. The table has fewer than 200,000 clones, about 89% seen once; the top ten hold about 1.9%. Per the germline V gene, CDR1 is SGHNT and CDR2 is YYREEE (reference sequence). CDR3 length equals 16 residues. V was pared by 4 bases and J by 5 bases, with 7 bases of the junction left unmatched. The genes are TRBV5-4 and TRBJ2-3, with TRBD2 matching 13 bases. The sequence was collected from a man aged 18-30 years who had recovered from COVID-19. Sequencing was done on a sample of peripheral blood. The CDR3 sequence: CASSLGTSGIRDTQYF. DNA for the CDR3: TGTGCCAGCAGCCTAGGGACTAGCGGGATCAGAGATACGCAGTATTTT.